This TCR beta chain stems from a study of neoadjuvant anti-PD-1 for oral cavity cancer. Trimming took 0 bases from V and 4 from J; bases not matched to a gene: 5. Germline V gene data show CDR1 as SGHRS and CDR2 as YFSETQ. The CDR3 is 15 amino acids. Method: immunoSEQ multiplex PCR; TCRdb's copy keeps in-frame clones and lacks some. The table lists 16,000 or so clones, roughly three fifths of them singletons. This sequence originates from a person aged 40 to 85 with oral cavity squamous cell carcinoma. Sequenced material: PBMCs, taken before nivolumab (anti-PD-1) treatment. The chain links TRBV5-1 to TRBJ2-3; 7 bases map to TRBD1. This CDR3 reads CASSLEPGGADTQYF. In nucleotides, the CDR3 is TGCGCCAGCAGCTTGGAACCAGGGGGAGCAGATACGCAGTATTTT.